These 14 T cell receptor beta chains share one sample of origin, sequenced in a study of CD8+ T cells in alopecia areata. Investigators isolated RNA and reverse transcribed it into cDNA to act as the sequencing template. Only in-frame clones appear in the TCRdb table, and some are missing; sequencing was by immunoSEQ multiplex PCR. The sample has about 110,000 clones, none seen only once. The sequenced sample consisted of lesional skin. These receptors all stem from a C3H/HeJ mouse with alopecia areata. Strain haplotype at MHC: H2-k.

With respect to this clone: Germline and genes: mouse. Read coverage stops 4 residues before the CDR3 terminus; the germline J gene supplies the remainder. This chain links TRBV13-3 with TRBJ2-7; 11 nucleotides align to TRBD1. The germline CDR1 and CDR2 sequences are NNHDY and SYVADS. The CDR3 spans 15 residues. The junction had 7 bases not matched to a gene; V was cut back by 5 bases and J by 3 bases. CDR3 DNA, as far as it was read: TGTGCCAGCAGAAAGGAAGGGACAGGGGGCTAT. Its translation: CASRKEGTGGY. The complete CDR3 reads CASRKEGTGGYEQYF.

Comments on this clone: The genes and germline here are from mouse. The DNA ends 4 residues before the CDR3 does, and the rest of the CDR3 is filled in from the germline J gene. The chain carries TRBV19 and TRBJ2-2, with 12 bases lining up with TRBD2. Per germline, CDR1 FNHDT and CDR2 SITEND (reference sequence). The CDR3 has 16 residues. V lost 6 bases to trimming and J lost 0 bases; unmatched junction nucleotides: 3. This CDR3 is CASMDWGGSNTGQLYF. The CDR3 bases that were read are TGTGCCAGCATGGACTGGGGGGGATCAAACACCGGG.

This clone was counted only a few times. Gene names and germline refer to mouse. The CDR3 extends 4 residues past the end of the read, so its final part is completed from the germline J gene. Other DNA sequences within the sample encode an identical CDR3. This chain connects TRBV19 to TRBJ2-5; D may be TRBD1 (5 bases). Trimming stripped 1 base from V and 1 base from J, with 7 bases between. Germline CDR1 FNHDT, CDR2 SITEND (reference sequence). The CDR3 is made up of 14 amino acids. The covered CDR3 bases are TGTGCCAGCAGTATAACGACAGACCAAGAC. Amino acid sequence: CASSITTDQD. From start to end, the CDR3 is CASSITTDQDTQYF.

This clone was counted a few times. Genes and germline come from the mouse. The read terminates 4 residues before the CDR3 end, so the remaining end is supplied by the germline J gene. The V and J genes are TRBV1 and TRBJ2-5; possibly TRBD1 for D (6 bases). The CDR3 totals 12 residues. Per germline, CDR1 NSQYPW and CDR2 LRSPGD (reference sequence). CDR3 sequence: CTCRQGWDTQYF. CDR3 bases read: TGCACCTGCAGGCAGGGGTGGGAC.

As regards this clone: The gene names given are mouse names. The read terminates 4 residues before the CDR3 end, so the remaining end is supplied by the germline J gene. This chain links TRBV17 with TRBJ2-2; TRBD2 agrees at 11 bases. V lost 5 bases, J lost 1 base, and 3 bases stayed unmatched. CDR3 length: 16 amino acids. Per the germline V gene, CDR1 is MNHDT and CDR2 is YYDKIL. The CDR3 protein is CASSPDWGGNTGQLYF. CDR3 DNA, as far as it was read: TGTGCTAGCAGTCCAGACTGGGGGGGAAACACCGGG.

This clone was seen a handful of times. Each gene name is a mouse one. The missing CDR3 end, 4 residues past where the read stops, is filled in from the germline J gene. This rearrangement joins TRBV13-2 to TRBJ2-1; D is possibly TRBD1 (5 bases). The CDR3 is 12 residues long. V lost 2 bases to trimming and J lost 6 bases, with 6 bases between them. CDR1 and CDR2 (germline): NNHNN, SYGAGS (reference sequence). The CDR3 DNA, read in part, is TGTGCCAGCGGTGACGACAGTGCT. Translated: CASGDDSA. Given in full, the CDR3 is CASGDDSAEQFF.

This clone has more than one count but fewer than ten. TCRdb's protein does not match the DNA translation at residue 10; the protein provided is translated from the DNA. The germline and genes are mouse ones. The sequenced fragment ends 3 residues before the CDR3 boundary, so the rest is inferred from the germline J gene. V is TRBV1 and J is TRBJ1-3; 7 bases fit TRBD1. The CDR3 consists of 13 residues. Trimming cost V 3 bases and J 7 bases; bases outside gene matches: 3. Germline V gives CDR1 NSQYPW, CDR2 LRSPGD (reference sequence). The covered CDR3 bases are TGCACCTGCAGTGCGGCGACAGGGAATACG. This sequence encodes CTCSAATGNT. The full CDR3 protein reads CTCSAATGNTLYF.

For this clone: The genes are named according to mouse. From the germline J gene comes the end of the CDR3, since the read stops 4 residues before it. The J gene is TRBJ2-7, the V gene TRBV21; D is unclear. TRBV21 is an ORF, with its function uncertain. This CDR3 has 15 amino acids. V was pared by 0 bases and J by 0 bases, with 9 bases between. The CDR3 bases that were read are TGTGCTAGCAGTCAATCCGTAGACAACTCCTAT. Translated: CASSQSVDNSY. The whole CDR3 protein is CASSQSVDNSYEQYF.

This clone was seen more than once but under ten times. The listed genes are named as in mouse. The CDR3 goes on 4 residues after the read ends, and that part is filled in from the germline J gene. V usage is TRBV19 and J usage is TRBJ2-3; 11 bases agree with TRBD2. This CDR3 spans 17 amino acids. Per germline, CDR1 FNHDT and CDR2 SITEND (reference sequence). With V trimmed by 2 bases and J by 0 bases, 5 bases remained unmatched. The covered CDR3 bases are TGTGCCAGCAGTATGGGACTGGGGGATCTTAGTGCAGAA. It yields the protein CASSMGLGDLSAE. The whole CDR3 protein reads CASSMGLGDLSAETLYF.

Remarks on this clone: These gene names are mouse names. Coverage ceases 4 residues before the CDR3 finishes, and the germline J gene fills in the end. The gene calls are TRBV12-1 and TRBJ2-2; maybe TRBD1 (6 bases). Trimming pared 2 bases from V and 5 bases from J, leaving 11 bases between. The CDR3 is 14 residues long. Looked up from germline, CDR1 is SGHSN and CDR2 is HYEKVE. The sequenced part of the CDR3 DNA is TGTGCCAGCTCTCCTGGTACAGGGACCGGG. This codes for CASSPGTGTG. In full, the CDR3 is CASSPGTGTGQLYF.

This clone was counted only a few times. There is a difference at residue 10 between the TCRdb protein and the DNA translation, so the protein given here was translated from the DNA. The genes and germline here are from mouse. The read halts 3 residues ahead of the CDR3 end, with the missing end drawn from the germline J gene. V gene TRBV19 combines with J gene TRBJ1-6, with 11 bases aligning to TRBD1. TRBJ1-6 is reported as an ORF; its role is uncertain. Germline V lookup: CDR1 FNHDT, CDR2 SITEND (reference sequence). V lost 3 bases to trimming and J lost 10 bases; unmatched junction nucleotides: 0. The CDR3 spans 13 residues. CDR3 sequence reads: CASSRTGGSPLYF. CDR3 DNA (partial): TGTGCCAGCAGTAGGACAGGGGGCTCGCCC.

Only a few counts were recorded for this clone. All gene names here are mouse names. Sequencing ends 4 residues short of the CDR3 end; the germline J gene provides the rest. The chain employs TRBV13-3 and TRBJ1-1, with TRBD1 as a possible D gene (6 bases). V was cut by 4 bases and J by 4 bases, with 14 bases left in between. Germline assignment: CDR1 NNHDY and CDR2 SYVADS. The CDR3 is made up of 14 amino acids. CDR3 amino acids: CASSQGSAPTEVFF. The CDR3 bases that were read are TGTGCCAGCAGTCAGGGGAGTGCCCCCACA.

Points on this clone: Genes here carry mouse names. The sequenced fragment ends 4 residues before the CDR3 boundary, so the rest is inferred from the germline J gene. The chain is built from TRBV5 and TRBJ2-3; 11 bases agree with TRBD2. From germline, CDR1 is LGHNA and CDR2 YNLKQL (reference sequence). This CDR3 has 18 residues. V dropped 1 base and J dropped 0; count of bases not matched to a gene: 6. CDR3 DNA, as far as it was read: TGTGCCAGCAGCCAAGTACTGGGGGGGCGCTTAAGTGCAGAA. Translation gives CASSQVLGGRLSAE. The whole CDR3 sequence is CASSQVLGGRLSAETLYF.

This clone turned up a few times. Gene names and germline refer to mouse. The read ends 4 residues before the CDR3 terminus; that terminus is restored from the germline J gene. The chain carries TRBV19 and TRBJ1-4; TRBD1 aligns across 7 bases. J gave up 0 bases and V 7 bases, and 3 bases lay outside the gene matches. Germline V gives CDR1 FNHDT, CDR2 SITEND (reference sequence). This CDR3 is built from 14 residues. CDR3 bases read: TGTGCCAGCGGGACAGATCTTTCCAACGAA. This codes for CASGTDLSNE. The full-length CDR3 reads as CASGTDLSNERLFF.